This T cell receptor beta chain was found in a study of blood T cells in healthy people across ages (dated by TCRdb to between 2014 and 2017). Background for the entire study: In model experiments, roughly one uniquely barcoded TCR beta cDNA molecule per two T cells was captured by template switching. Using deep sequencing normalized with unique cDNA molecular identifiers, the study measured how TCR beta repertoire diversity changes with age. The donors were divided into four age groups: young (average around 16 years), middle-aged (about 41), aged (roughly 66) and long-lived (roughly 88). To avoid experimental bias, donors of different ages were randomly spread across the sequencing lanes. Using the same blood draw, the study looked at two additional independent replicas of 1 million unique cDNA reads for two donors, one aged 18 to 29 and the other aged 80 or older. The paper as a whole reports these results and caveats: Compared with the aged group, more naive CD4+ T cells, fewer expanded clones and increased TCR diversity were shown by the long-lived group, suggesting age selection. As age increased, observed TCR beta diversity per million T cells dropped in a roughly linear way, and a significant reduction was already evident by age roughly 36. Donor CMV infection status was unknown, potentially confounding age-related changes in expanded clonotypes. Observed TCR beta diversity correlated strongly with the percentage of naive T cells measured by flow cytometry. Estimates of total diversity from one million sequenced T cells were regarded as lower bounds and underestimates. Bulk unsorted PBMC profiling prevented conclusive comparison of naive and antigen-experienced compartments.

The 40 or so donors, aged 6 to 90 years, were systemically healthy Caucasian individuals from Russia. Each donor gave roughly 9 milliliters of peripheral blood, drawn into EDTA-treated Vacutainer tubes. Ficoll-Paque density-gradient centrifugation was used to isolate PBMCs, with at least 6.5 million per sample. Trizol reagent was used to extract total RNA from PBMCs, with at least 5 micrograms per sample. For every donor, an aliquot of PBMCs went through flow cytometry to measure the percentages of naive CD45RAhigh/CD27high T cells. CDR1 MGHRA and CDR2 YSYEKL were looked up in the germline V gene. Trimming costs V 3 bases and J 5 bases, and their ends lie 16 bases apart. The CDR3 goes from the cysteine to the phenylalanine over 15 residues. Only CDR3 DNA remains: 45 bases, in frame from the first base. On this clonotype: Its binding antigen is unknown. Base quality data are lacking; no much larger clone is found one base away.

The library was obtained by 5' RACE. Instrument on record: Illumina HiSeq 2500. A second roughly 6 to 12 cycle PCR used a sample-barcoded 5' primer and a J-beta primer mix. A template-switch 5' adaptor carrying 12 random nucleotides introduced a unique molecular identifier onto each TCR beta cDNA molecule. Each sample yielded at least 2.5 million CDR3-containing paired-end reads. First-strand cDNA synthesis was performed from all RNA using the Mint cDNA synthesis kit, with priming by a TRBC-specific oligonucleotide. All cDNA was treated with uracil-DNA glycosylase and then went through a first 18-cycle PCR with the universal primers M1SS and BC2_uni_R. In the source study's methods: For normalization, 1 million high-quality reads, each with a distinct molecular identifier, were randomly selected from each sample. Instead of being binned into consensus sequences, reads that shared molecular identifiers were thrown out. MiTCR, with a Q25 quality threshold and the strictest error-elimination algorithm, was used for CDR3 identification, clonotype clustering and error correction. A nonparametric unseen species model with Euler transformation was used to estimate lower-bound total TCR beta diversity. Using fastp at Q25 and MiXCR, TCRdb reprocessed the public reads and kept productive beta chains. For every CDR3 protein sequence, its rows merge into one entry that carries the most common genes and DNA. TCRdb's processing, not the authors' own work, is the source of the V and J calls. In this sample the table shows over a million distinct CDR3 sequences, around 59% of which occur a single time. The ten biggest clones cover approximately 7% of the sample.

The TCR sequence derives from a man between 18 and 35 years old in good health. Specimen: blood. The rearranged chain carries TRBV4-1 and TRBJ2-5, and the D gene may be TRBD1, 5 bases matching. The encoded CDR3 is CASSQIVGVHETQYF. The base sequence is TGCGCCAGCAGCCAGATTGTAGGGGTTCATGAGACCCAGTACTTC.